This TCR beta chain was found in a study of blood T cell repertoires in COVID-19. Background on the study: Sample material is recorded as cDNA or gDNA derived from T cells, B-cell-depleted T cells, or PBMCs.

This clone was observed a single time. J was trimmed by 5 bases and V by 7 bases; bases with no gene match: 11. Germline-derived CDR1 and CDR2 are MDHEN and SYDVKM. The CDR3 covers 15 residues. Per the study methods: Reference gene primer amplification yielded estimated nucleated cell counts. Libraries were prepared by immunoSEQ multiplex PCR; TCRdb keeps only in-frame clonotypes and omits some of them. From that table come the V and J calls and clone size; the DNA was used to work out D and trimming. The data contain approximately 300,000 clones, 75% to 90% of them seen just once; the ten biggest clones take up around 0.8%.

The V and J genes are TRBV28 and TRBJ1-3, with 7 nucleotides matching TRBD1. The sample was peripheral blood. This sequence originates from a man aged 25 to 45 with acute or convalescent COVID-19. CDR3 nucleotide sequence: TGTGCCAGCACCGATACAGGGGTTTCGAGAAACACCATATATTTT. Protein: CASTDTGVSRNTIYF.